This TCR beta chain was sequenced in a study of cytomegalovirus exposure and HLA in healthy donors. Points from the study as a whole: Cytomegalovirus-associated TCR beta chains were listed, numbering some 170. The majority of TCR sequences were rare, yet some public TCRs appeared in many donors. The classifier was said to identify cytomegalovirus status with high specificity and sensitivity.

A word on this clone: Its antigen remains unidentified.

The donors were part of the validation cohort of 120 subjects. That cohort was separate from the first cohort, which comprised fewer than 800 subjects. Trimming took 5 bases from V and 4 from J, leaving 8 bases between them. Germline CDR1 reads SQVTM; CDR2 reads ANQGSEA. The CDR3 totals 12 residues. Using immunoSEQ multiplex PCR, the repertoire was profiled, and TCRdb retains in-frame clones only, with some absent. The sample includes about 140,000 clones, approximately 90% of them seen just once. The chain uses TRBV29-1 and TRBJ2-2, with D tentatively TRBD1 (5 bases). This TCR derives from a man aged 18 to 30 in good health and CMV-seropositive. Sequencing was performed on PBMCs. CDR3 coding DNA: TGCAGCGTTTTCGACAGCACCGGGGAGCTGTTTTTT. Protein product: CSVFDSTGELFF.